The 12 T cell receptor beta chains in this list originate from one sample, sequenced in a study of cytomegalovirus exposure and HLA in healthy donors (dated 2017 in TCRdb). Library method: the immunoSEQ multiplex PCR assay. For the multiplex PCR, a mixture combining 60 forward primers for TCR Vbeta segments and 13 reverse primers for TCR Jbeta segments was used. TCRdb limited this immuneACCESS table to in-frame rearrangements with V and J called. A share of clones is missing; checked studies link under half to unresolved V genes, and the rest is unexplained. This sample is represented by some 200,000 clones; over 70% of them were singletons. The top ten clones comprise around 2.9% of the sample. The sample comprised PBMCs. The receptors stem from a woman in her fifties or sixties in good health and CMV-seropositive.

The chain is built from TRBV2 and TRBJ2-1; a possible D gene is TRBD2 (6 bases). V was shortened by 3 bases and J by 5 bases, with 17 bases between the two germline ends. Germline-derived CDR1 and CDR2 are SNHLY and FYNNEI. The CDR3 has 16 amino acids. CDR3: CASSEPTGTLDNEQFF. CDR3 bases: TGTGCCAGCAGTGAGCCCACCGGGACTTTGGACAATGAGCAGTTCTTC.

A remark on this clone: Other DNA sequences within the sample encode an identical CDR3. The genes are TRBV9 and TRBJ2-2; D possibly corresponds to TRBD2 (7 bases). The CDR3 is 16 residues long. Germline V gene data show CDR1 as SGDLS and CDR2 as YYNGEE. Trimming shortened V by 4 bases and J by 3 bases, and 16 bases separated the two germline ends. The CDR3: CASSLPGGGYTGELFF. The CDR3 coding sequence is TGTGCCAGCAGCCTTCCAGGCGGGGGCTACACCGGGGAGCTGTTTTTT.

The gene calls are TRBV10-3 and TRBJ1-6, with D perhaps TRBD1 (6 bases). Trimming removed 11 bases from V and 5 bases from J, with 13 bases in between. The CDR3 is 13 amino acids. Germline values: CDR1 ENHRY, CDR2 SYGVKD. CDR3 loop: CASGQRDNSPLHF. In nucleotides, the CDR3 is TGTGCCTCTGGACAGCGAGATAATTCACCCCTCCACTTT.

The DNA for the CDR3 is TGTGCCAGCAGCCGACAGGGTCGAGCGTACAATGAGCAGTTCTTC. As protein: CASSRQGRAYNEQFF. The V gene is TRBV6-5, the J gene TRBJ2-1; 7 nucleotides agree with TRBD1. The CDR3 runs 15 residues. V was pared by 6 bases and J by 4 bases, with 9 bases of the junction left unmatched. Germline V gene lookup returns CDR1 MNHEY and CDR2 SVGAGI.

The chain recombines TRBV14 with TRBJ2-1; 10 bases map to TRBD1. V dropped 4 bases and J dropped 6; count of bases not matched to a gene: 6. CDR1 and CDR2 from the germline V gene are SGHDN and FVKESK. The CDR3 extends over 15 amino acids. CDR3 nucleotides: TGTGCCAGCAGCCCCCCCGGGACAGGGGTCAATGAGCAGTTCTTC. Encoded protein: CASSPPGTGVNEQFF. Full variable domain (outside the CDR3, taken from reference TRBV14 and TRBJ2-1): EAGVTQFPSHSVIEKGQTVTLRCDPISGHDNLYWYRRVMGKEIKFLLHFVKESKQDESGMPNNRFLAERTGGTYSTLKVQPAELEDSGVYFCASSPPGTGVNEQFFGPGTRLTVL.

This chain connects TRBV10-1 to TRBJ2-1, with 12 nucleotides matching TRBD2. The junction had 8 bases not matched to a gene; V was cut back by 5 bases and J by 9 bases. This CDR3 is 15 amino acids long. Germline V gives CDR1 WNHNN, CDR2 SYGVQD (reference sequence). Written as DNA, the CDR3 is TGCGCCAGCAGTCAGGGGACTAGCGGGTCGGGTGAGCAGTTCTTC. It is translated as CASSQGTSGSGEQFF.

The gene calls are TRBV27 and TRBJ2-1; TRBD2 matches 7 bases. The germline CDR1 and CDR2 sequences are MNHEY and SMNVEV (reference sequence). There are 16 residues in the CDR3. V lost 3 bases, J lost 7 bases, and 12 bases stayed unmatched. Written as DNA, the CDR3 is TGTGCCAGCAGTTTCCATGGGGCGGGAGCAGGGAATGAGCAGTTCTTC. The encoded protein is CASSFHGAGAGNEQFF.

V is TRBV19 and J is TRBJ1-6; D unclear. CDR3 size: 15 residues. V lost 3 bases to trimming and J lost 9 bases, with 15 bases between them. Germline loops: CDR1 LNHDA, CDR2 SQIVND (reference sequence). The CDR3 sequence: CASSMEGDSSSPLHF. CDR3 bases: TGTGCCAGTAGTATGGAGGGAGATAGTAGTTCACCCCTCCACTTT.

V usage is TRBV19 and J usage is TRBJ1-1; 8 bases are shared with TRBD1. From germline, CDR1 is LNHDA and CDR2 SQIVND (reference sequence). CDR3 length: 16 residues. The V gene end was trimmed by 3 bases and the J gene end by 1 base; junction bases not matched to a gene: 7. The CDR3 is CASSMGAGGRNTEAFF. The CDR3 nucleotides are TGTGCCAGTAGTATGGGGGCAGGGGGCCGGAACACTGAAGCTTTCTTT.

The chain employs TRBV6-6 and TRBJ2-3; possible D gene TRBD1, 6 bases. This CDR3 contains 14 residues. CDR1 and CDR2 (germline): MNHNY, SVGAGI (reference sequence). V was cut by 6 bases and J by 2 bases, with 12 bases left in between. CDR3 sequence reads: CASSQTGTTDTQYF. The DNA of the CDR3 is TGTGCCAGCAGCCAGACAGGCACCACAGATACGCAGTATTTT.

The rearrangement uses TRBV21-1 and TRBJ2-1; whether TRBD1, the table's D call, matches the DNA was not checked. TRBV21-1 is a known pseudogene. The CDR3 covers 15 residues. The CDR3 DNA follows: TGTGCCAGCAGCTCGACAGGGGGCGGCTACAATGAGCAGTTCTTC. This gives the protein CASSSTGGGYNEQFF.

The J gene is TRBJ2-5, the V gene TRBV5-4, with TRBD2 matching over 7 bases. CDR1 SGHNT and CDR2 YYREEE come from the germline V gene (reference sequence). The CDR3 has 13 amino acids. The ends lost 4 bases at V and 5 bases at J; junction bases unmatched: 5. The CDR3, as DNA: TGTGCCAGCAGCCAAAGCGGGATTGAGACCCAGTACTTC. It yields the protein CASSQSGIETQYF.